These 28 T cell receptor beta chains were sequenced from one sample in a study of T cell repertoires in cytomegalovirus infection. These receptors have no identified antigens. MiXCR, applied by TCRdb to the reads, yields one record per CDR3 protein. The table shows roughly 990,000 distinct CDR3 sequences, with approximately 32% occurring only once. This material consisted of cultured CD8+ T cells from PBMCs, taken from culture after CMV antigen stimulation. These receptors were obtained from a human donor in good health (CMV status not recorded). Some clones in this sample may be carry-over from other donors' samples.

The chain couples TRBV27 to TRBJ1-1; D is possibly TRBD1 (6 bases). This CDR3 has 14 amino acids. Germline CDR1 is MNHEY and CDR2 is SMNVEV (reference sequence). Trimming shortened V by 1 base and J by 5 bases, and 11 bases separated the two germline ends. The CDR3: CASSLYRAGTEAFF. The CDR3 DNA reads as TGTGCCAGCAGTTTATACAGGGCAGGGACTGAAGCTTTCTTT.

With respect to this clonotype: Being one base from a much bigger clone, this may be a read error. V usage is TRBV28 and J usage is TRBJ2-3, with TRBD2 identical over 10 bases. The CDR3 is 16 residues long. CDR1 and CDR2 (germline): MDHEN, SYDVKM. This CDR3 is CVSSFDLAGGTDTQYF. The DNA for the CDR3 is TGTGTCAGCAGTTTCGACCTAGCGGGGGGCACAGATACGCAGTATTTT. The complete variable domain, with remaining parts taken from reference TRBV28 and TRBJ2-3, reads DVKVTQSSRYLVKRTGEKVFLECVQDMDHENMFWYRQDPGLGLRLIYFSYDVKMKEKGDIPEGYSVSREKKERFSLILESASTNQTSMYLCVSSFDLAGGTDTQYFGPGTRLTVL.

The chain has TRBV7-2 and TRBJ1-4, with no clear D. The CDR3 contains 15 residues. Germline values: CDR1 SGHTA, CDR2 FQGNSA. V gave up 3 bases and J gave up 5 bases, with 13 bases separating them. CDR3 amino acids: CASSLSEERNEKLFF. The CDR3 DNA sequence: TGTGCCAGCAGCTTGTCCGAGGAGAGGAATGAAAAACTGTTTTTT.

This clonotype occurred many times. In DNA form, the CDR3 reads TGTGCCAGCAGCTCGCCACAGGGGCTAAACTATGGCTACACCTTC. The encoded protein is CASSSPQGLNYGYTF. This chain joins TRBV7-9 and TRBJ1-2; 7 bases are shared with TRBD1. The germline gives CDR1 SEHNR, CDR2 FQNEAQ (reference sequence). V lost 4 bases, J lost 2 bases, and 7 bases stayed unmatched. The CDR3 covers 15 residues. The variable domain in full, completed from reference TRBV7-9 and TRBJ1-2, reads DTGVSQNPRHKITKRGQNVTFRCDPISEHNRLYWYRQTLGQGPEFLTYFQNEAQLEKSRLLSDRFSAERPKGSFSTLEIQRTEQGDSAMYLCASSSPQGLNYGYTFGSGTRLTVV.

The chain couples TRBV14 to TRBJ2-7, with TRBD1 matching 7 bases. The germline V gene encodes CDR1 SGHDN and CDR2 FVKESK. V lost 3 bases to trimming and J lost 2 bases; unmatched junction nucleotides: 16. The CDR3 has 18 residues. CDR3 residues: CASSHEPATGRRTYEQYV. CDR3 sequence (DNA): TGTGCCAGCAGCCATGAACCCGCGACAGGGCGCAGAACCTACGAGCAGTACGTC.

The chain uses TRBV3-1 and TRBJ2-2; D possibly corresponds to TRBD2 (7 bases). Germline assignment: CDR1 LGHDT and CDR2 YNNKEL (reference sequence). The CDR3 is 18 amino acids. The germline V and J ends were trimmed by 4 bases and 6 bases, with 24 bases remaining between them. As DNA, the CDR3 is TGTGCCAGCAGCCCACTGGGGGCGGGGGCCGCTTTGGCCGGGGAGCTGTTTTTT. It encodes CASSPLGAGAALAGELFF.

Concerning this clonotype itself: Given a much more abundant clone one base away, this may be a read error. This chain links TRBV7-8 with TRBJ1-3; TRBD1 agrees at 10 bases. Germline CDR1 SGHVS, CDR2 FQNEAQ. The CDR3 is 17 amino acids. CDR3 region: CVSSLKTGGSRGNTIYF. The CDR3 DNA follows: TGTGTCAGCAGCTTAAAGACAGGGGGCTCTCGTGGAAACACCATATATTTT.

Concerning this clonotype itself: Just one base apart from a much larger clone, this may be a read error. Since the CDR3 does not end with the conserved phenylalanine or tryptophan, this likely comes from a read error. This chain uses TRBV7-2 with TRBJ2-7, with a possible D match to TRBD2 (7 bases). Deletions cut 3 bases from V and 3 bases from J, with 9 bases between. The germline V gene encodes CDR1 SGHTA and CDR2 FQGNSA. This CDR3 is 13 amino acids long. The CDR3 loop reads CASSFGGLYEQYS. The CDR3 DNA reads as TGTGCCAGCAGCTTCGGGGGGCTCTACGAGCAGTACTCC.

J is TRBJ2-5 and V is TRBV11-2; weak D call: TRBD1 (6 bases). The germline CDR1 and CDR2 sequences are SGHAT and FQNNGV. This CDR3 is 15 amino acids long. Trimming removed 5 bases from V and 3 bases from J, with 16 bases in between. This CDR3 is CASSKRRTEEETQYF. The CDR3 DNA is TGTGCCAGCAGCAAACGCAGGACAGAGGAAGAGACCCAGTACTTC.

The chain recombines TRBV7-9 with TRBJ2-7; 9 bases line up with TRBD1. CDR1 is SEHNR, CDR2 FQNEAQ, per germline (reference sequence). This CDR3 contains 15 residues. Germline trimming cut 5 bases from V and 3 bases from J; bases unmatched to any gene: 8. CDR3 in DNA: TGTGCCAGCAGCCCCGGGACAGGGAGTAACTACGAGCAGTACGTC. It specifies CASSPGTGSNYEQYV.

This clonotype was counted at least ten times. The V and J genes are TRBV12-3 or TRBV12-4 and TRBJ2-3; the match to TRBD1 covers 8 bases. J was trimmed by 5 bases and V by 6 bases; bases with no gene match: 7. The CDR3 sequence is 14 residues long. The CDR3: CASSFGQGGDTQYF. The CDR3 DNA follows: TGTGCCAGCAGCTTCGGACAGGGAGGAGATACGCAGTATTTT.

The V gene is TRBV7-8, the J gene TRBJ2-1; 10 bases align to TRBD1. V was clipped by 4 bases and J by 4 bases; unmatched bases: 4. Germline CDR1 is SGHVS and CDR2 is FQNEAQ. The CDR3 runs 15 residues. CDR3 nucleotide sequence: TGTGCCAGCAGCTGGGGACAGGGGCCTTACAATGAGCAGTTCTTC. Translated, it gives CASSWGQGPYNEQFF.

The V and J genes are TRBV2 and TRBJ2-1; D is possibly TRBD2 (7 bases). Between the trimmed V and J ends, which lost 7 bases and 5 bases, there was a span of 15 bases. The CDR3 runs to 14 residues. The V gene's germline CDR1 is SNHLY and CDR2 FYNNEI. The CDR3 here is CASTGEGGNNEQFF. Written as DNA, the CDR3 is TGTGCCAGCACCGGGGAGGGGGGGAACAATGAGCAGTTCTTC.

The chain carries TRBV29-1 and TRBJ1-2; D possibly corresponds to TRBD1 (5 bases). CDR1 is SQVTM, CDR2 ANQGSEA, per germline. V lost 3 bases and J lost 3, with 8 bases in between. The CDR3 has 12 residues. The CDR3 DNA sequence: TGCAGCGTTGATATAGGGGACTATGGCTACACCTTC. Translation gives CSVDIGDYGYTF.

This clonotype was seen only a few times. The CDR3 loop reads CASSLRWQGVSGNTIYF. The CDR3 nucleotides are TGTGCCAGCAGTTTAAGATGGCAGGGGGTATCTGGAAACACCATATATTTT. The V and J genes are TRBV12-3 or TRBV12-4 and TRBJ1-3; 7 bases match TRBD1. Trimming at V came to 2 bases and at J to 1 base, leaving 8 bases not matched to a gene. The CDR3 extends over 17 amino acids.

This clonotype was seen a handful of times. The V call is TRBV7-6, the J call TRBJ2-2; 11 bases are a match to TRBD2. This CDR3 is built from 15 residues. Trimming took 4 bases from V and 5 from J; bases not matched to a gene: 3. Germline V CDR1 and CDR2: SGHVS, FNYEAQ. The CDR3 loop reads CASSSSGGQTGELFF. The CDR3 nucleotides are TGTGCCAGCAGCTCTAGCGGGGGGCAAACCGGGGAGCTGTTTTTT.

This clonotype was detected only a few times. J is TRBJ2-1 and V is TRBV4-1; no clear D gene. Germline values: CDR1 MGHRA, CDR2 YSYEKL. V lost 4 bases and J lost 6, with 19 bases in between. This CDR3 is built from 16 residues. The CDR3 spells CASSPQVPPRINEQFF. The DNA of the CDR3 is TGCGCCAGCAGCCCACAAGTGCCTCCGCGGATCAATGAGCAGTTCTTC.

CDR3 nucleotide sequence: TGTGCCAGCACCTCACACCCGGAAAATGAAAAACTGTTTTTT. Protein sequence: CASTSHPENEKLFF. This chain joins TRBV6-6 and TRBJ1-4; no definite D call. This CDR3 contains 14 residues. Per the germline V gene, CDR1 is MNHNY and CDR2 is SVGAGI (reference sequence). V was clipped by 7 bases and J by 5 bases, with 14 bases between them.

On this clonotype: A single base separates this from a much larger clone, so it may be a read error. The chain carries TRBV7-6 and TRBJ1-1, with 7 positions matching TRBD1. The CDR3 has 14 amino acids. Germline values: CDR1 SGHVS, CDR2 FNYEAQ. The CDR3 loop is CANSSWTGNTEAFF. The CDR3 nucleotides are TGTGCCAACAGCTCCTGGACAGGGAACACTGAAGCTTTCTTT.

This clonotype was picked up a small number of times. CDR3 sequence reads: CASSLGSVLGTF. For the CDR3, the DNA is TGTGCCAGCAGCTTAGGTTCGGTTCTAGGCACCTTC. J is TRBJ1-2 and V is TRBV7-2; D unresolved. The CDR3 contains 12 residues. Germline CDR1 SGHTA, CDR2 FQGNSA. Deletions cut 1 base from V and 13 bases from J, with 13 bases between.

The chain couples TRBV20-1 to TRBJ1-5; no firm D call. Looked up from germline, CDR1 is DFQATT and CDR2 is SNEGSKA (reference sequence). The CDR3 sequence is 15 residues long. Trimming cost V 0 bases and J 1 base, with 10 bases left between them. Here the CDR3 DNA reads TGCAGTGCTAGAGATCGGTCGGGGAGCAATCAGCCCCAGCATTTT. Amino acid sequence: CSARDRSGSNQPQHF.

The rearrangement links TRBV29-1 to TRBJ2-7; possibly TRBD1 or TRBD2 for D (6 bases each). Germline V gene sequence: CDR1 SQVTM, CDR2 ANQGSEA. The CDR3 consists of 11 residues. V shed 4 bases and J shed 5 bases, with 9 bases lying between them. The CDR3 bases are TGCAGCGTTGGTAGGGGGGACGAGCAGTACTTC. Its protein is CSVGRGDEQYF.

This clonotype was counted many times. The J gene is TRBJ1-2, the V gene TRBV7-2; 11 positions match TRBD1. CDR3 size: 18 residues. The J segment lost 6 bases and the V segment lost 2 bases, leaving 14 bases of the junction unmatched. CDR1 and CDR2 (germline): SGHTA, FQGNSA. The CDR3 DNA is TGTGCCAGCAGCTTAATCCCCCGGGACAGGGGGGGGAGGGATGGCTACACCTTC. It translates to CASSLIPRDRGGRDGYTF.

This sequence joins TRBV12-3 or TRBV12-4 and TRBJ2-7; D may be TRBD2 (5 bases). The CDR3 runs to 14 residues. Deletions cut 2 bases from V and 0 bases from J, with 8 bases between. The chain's CDR3 is CASSLSGFSYEQYV. DNA of the CDR3: TGTGCCAGCAGTTTATCGGGGTTCTCCTACGAGCAGTACGTC.

This clonotype occurred a few times. V is TRBV18 and J is TRBJ1-1; unclear D gene. The V and J ends lost 2 bases and 2 bases respectively, with 12 bases between them. The germline V gene encodes CDR1 KGHSH and CDR2 LQKENI. CDR3 length: 15 residues. For the CDR3, the DNA is TGTGCCAGCTCACCATCAGATCGAGGAAACACTGAAGCTTTCTTT. Translated, it gives CASSPSDRGNTEAFF.

This clonotype was seen a handful of times. V usage is TRBV14 and J usage is TRBJ2-2; D gene unclear. The CDR3 has 14 amino acids. Germline values: CDR1 SGHDN, CDR2 FVKESK. V was clipped by 0 bases and J by 9 bases, with 11 bases between them. The CDR3 region has the DNA TGTGCCAGCAGCCAAGATACCGTGGTCCGGGAGCTGTTTTTT. This encodes CASSQDTVVRELFF.

This clonotype has more than one count but fewer than ten. V and J are TRBV27 and TRBJ2-5, with D perhaps TRBD2 (5 bases). This CDR3 region has 14 residues. V lost 3 bases, J lost 0 bases, and 8 bases lay in between. Germline V gene lookup returns CDR1 MNHEY and CDR2 SMNVEV (reference sequence). CDR3: CASSFDGNQETQYF. The CDR3 nucleotides read TGTGCCAGCAGTTTCGACGGGAACCAAGAGACCCAGTACTTC.

The DNA for the CDR3 is TGTGCCAGCAAGAAATATAGGACGGACCAGGATACGCAGTATTTT. Protein: CASKKYRTDQDTQYF. The chain links TRBV27 to TRBJ2-3; no clear D. The V gene's germline CDR1 is MNHEY and CDR2 SMNVEV (reference sequence). The CDR3 totals 15 residues. V was pared by 7 bases and J by 6 bases, with 20 bases between.